The clone carrying this T cell receptor beta chain was observed once. The data derive from a study of blood T cell repertoires in COVID-19. Across the whole study: COVID-19 samples, acute and convalescent, were from the United States, Italy and Spain. PBMCs, B-cell-depleted T cells, or T cells were the source of the cDNA or gDNA that made up the material.

CDR3 size: 13 residues. V lost 5 bases and J lost 8, with 14 bases in between. Germline V gives CDR1 SGHDT, CDR2 YYEEEE. Per the authors' pipeline: Reference gene primers were amplified, and this amplification served to estimate nucleated cell counts. Repertoires were generated with immunoSEQ multiplex PCR, while TCRdb's copy carries only in-frame clones and drops some. The V and J calls and clone size come from that table; D and trimming were worked out from the DNA. The sample yields about 46,000 clones, 70% to 90% seen once. The TCR was taken from a human donor in a cohort sampled during active COVID-19. The donor label of this sample is uncertain. Sequenced: peripheral blood. This rearrangement joins TRBV5-6 to TRBJ2-1, with D possibly matching TRBD2 (6 bases). The CDR3 bases are TGTGCCAGCAGTTGGGGGGATTCAGATGAGCAGTTCTTC. Translation: CASSWGDSDEQFF.